Each of the 9 T cell receptor beta chains below was sequenced from the same sample in a study of siplizumab effects on memory and regulatory T cells (dated by TCRdb to between 2018 and 2020). The receptor library was made with the immunoSEQ multiplex PCR assay. TCRdb holds this immuneACCESS table with in-frame rearrangements only. Some clones are missing; in checked studies, unresolved V genes explain under half, and the rest has no known cause. This sample gives about 50,000 clones in total; 93% of them show up just once. 15% to 20% of the sample goes to the ten largest clones. Sequencing used CD8+ T cells sorted from blood. Source of these receptors: a human donor in good health.

V usage is TRBV7-8 and J usage is TRBJ1-2, with a tentative D call TRBD1 (5 bases). Germline V gives CDR1 SGHVS, CDR2 FQNEAQ. Trimming took off 2 bases at V and 4 bases at J, with 14 bases between the two ends. CDR3 length: 15 amino acids. CDR3: CASSLILGGSYGYTF. For the CDR3, the DNA is TGTGCCAGCAGCTTAATTCTCGGGGGGAGCTATGGCTACACCTTC.

The chain links TRBV11-1 to TRBJ2-7; D uncertain. The V and J ends lost 2 bases and 6 bases respectively, with 8 bases between them. The CDR3 sequence is 12 residues long. Germline assignment: CDR1 SGHAT and CDR2 FQDESV (reference sequence). CDR3 amino acids: CASSLNHPEQYF. CDR3 DNA sequence: TGTGCCAGCAGCTTAAATCATCCCGAGCAGTACTTC.

The genes are TRBV11-2 and TRBJ2-7; TRBD1 is a possible D gene (5 bases). The CDR3 loop spans 15 amino acids. Germline V gene sequence: CDR1 SGHAT, CDR2 FQNNGV. The V end was cut by 5 bases, the J end by 2 bases, with 16 bases between. Here the CDR3 reads CASSPRTKGAYEQYF. CDR3 in DNA: TGTGCCAGCAGCCCCCGGACGAAAGGGGCCTACGAGCAGTACTTC.

This chain connects TRBV30 to TRBJ1-4, with D unclear. V was clipped by 2 bases and J by 4 bases, with 5 bases between them. The CDR3 runs to 12 residues. Per the germline V gene, CDR1 is GTSNPN and CDR2 is SVGIG (reference sequence). CDR3 in amino acids: CAWSFGNEKLFF. CDR3 DNA sequence: TGTGCCTGGAGTTTTGGTAATGAAAAACTGTTTTTT.

The V and J genes are TRBV27 and TRBJ1-6; D not resolved. Germline V gene data show CDR1 as MNHEY and CDR2 as SMNVEV (reference sequence). The V end lost 6 bases, the J end lost 10 bases, and 16 bases lay between the germline ends. The CDR3 has 14 amino acids. This CDR3 is CASRSSPTGSPLHF. For the CDR3, the DNA is TGTGCCAGCAGGTCTAGCCCCACGGGCTCACCCCTCCACTTT.

The chain couples TRBV7-9 to TRBJ2-7; D may be TRBD2 (5 bases). Trimming stripped 5 bases from V and 4 bases from J, with 9 bases between. The CDR3 is 12 amino acids. Germline CDR1 and CDR2: SEHNR and FQNEAQ (reference sequence). The CDR3 loop is CASSGRGYEQYF. As DNA, the CDR3 is TGTGCCAGCAGCGGGAGAGGGTACGAGCAGTACTTC. Looking up the rest from reference TRBV7-9 and TRBJ2-7 gives the full variable domain: DTGVSQNPRHKITKRGQNVTFRCDPISEHNRLYWYRQTLGQGPEFLTYFQNEAQLEKSRLLSDRFSAERPKGSFSTLEIQRTEQGDSAMYLCASSGRGYEQYFGPGTRLTVT.

V usage is TRBV5-1 and J usage is TRBJ2-2; the D is unclear. Germline V gene data show CDR1 as SGHRS and CDR2 as YFSETQ. CDR3 length: 15 residues. V was pared by 0 bases and J by 4 bases, with 10 bases between. The CDR3 nucleotides are TGCGCCAGCAGCTTGGTCGTAGGTCTCACCGGGGAGCTGTTTTTT. It specifies CASSLVVGLTGELFF.

V usage is TRBV4-1 and J usage is TRBJ2-7; 12 bases are a match to TRBD2. This CDR3 region has 14 residues. The germline gives CDR1 MGHRA, CDR2 YSYEKL. V gave up 4 bases and J gave up 4 bases; unmatched junction bases: 2. CDR3 DNA sequence: TGCGCCAGCAGCCGGACTAGCGGGGAATACGAGCAGTACTTC. It is translated as CASSRTSGEYEQYF.

V is TRBV27 and J is TRBJ2-7; D may be TRBD2 (5 bases). The CDR3 spans 13 residues. Trimming removed 7 bases from V and 1 base from J, with 11 bases in between. Germline CDR1 MNHEY, CDR2 SMNVEV (reference sequence). The CDR3 protein is CASTRGASYEQYF. CDR3 in DNA: TGTGCCAGCACCCGGGGAGCATCCTACGAGCAGTACTTC.